The 7 T cell receptor beta chains below all came from one sample that was sequenced in a study of shared clonotypes between healthy human individuals. Assay used: immunoSEQ multiplex PCR; TCRdb lists only in-frame clones, some missing. The table includes roughly 2 million clones, over 85% detected once. Sequenced material: naive CD4+ T cells sorted from blood. Subset of the sample: CD45RA+ positively selected. The receptors originated from a man aged 18 to 29 in good health.

The V gene is TRBV11-2, the J gene TRBJ1-2, with TRBD1 matching over 7 bases. J was trimmed by 8 bases and V by 5 bases; bases with no gene match: 8. CDR3 length equals 13 residues. Germline V gene data show CDR1 as SGHAT and CDR2 as FQNNGV. CDR3 DNA: TGTGCCAGCAGCCTCCGACAGGGAACAGGCTACACCTTC. Encoded protein: CASSLRQGTGYTF.

The chain couples TRBV19 to TRBJ2-5, with a tentative D call TRBD2 (5 bases). Germline CDR1 reads LNHDA; CDR2 reads SQIVND (reference sequence). The CDR3 is 13 amino acids. V was pared by 1 base and J by 5 bases, with 8 bases between. This chain's CDR3 is CASSIASGETQYF. Written as DNA, the CDR3 is TGTGCCAGTAGTATAGCCTCGGGGGAGACCCAGTACTTC. Drawing the rest from reference TRBV19 and TRBJ2-5, the complete variable domain is DGGITQSPKYLFRKEGQNVTLSCEQNLNHDAMYWYRQDPGQGLRLIYYSQIVNDFQKGDIAEGYSVSREKKESFPLTVTSAQKNPTAFYLCASSIASGETQYFGPGTRLLVL.

The chain carries TRBV5-1 and TRBJ2-5, with D unresolved. Trimming left V 1 base short and J 2 bases short, with 9 bases between. In germline, CDR1 is SGHRS, CDR2 YFSETQ. The CDR3 has 14 residues. CDR3 region: CASSLSREQETQYF. CDR3 in DNA: TGCGCCAGCAGCTTGTCAAGGGAACAAGAGACCCAGTACTTC.

In this sample, this clone turned up once. The chain employs TRBV6-1 and TRBJ2-2; 7 nucleotides agree with TRBD2. The CDR3 totals 14 residues. Trimming took 7 bases from V and 5 from J; bases not matched to a gene: 7. The germline V gene encodes CDR1 MNHNS and CDR2 SASEGT. CDR3 sequence reads: CASTSGKGTGELFF. CDR3 DNA: TGTGCCAGCACCAGCGGGAAGGGGACCGGGGAGCTGTTTTTT.

The rearrangement uses TRBV6-1 and TRBJ2-5; D might be TRBD1 (6 bases). Deletions cut 9 bases from V and 2 bases from J, with 10 bases between. The CDR3 is 12 amino acids. CDR1 and CDR2 from the germline V gene are MNHNS and SASEGT. The CDR3, as DNA: TGTGCCAGTGACAGGCTACAAGAGACCCAGTACTTC. Translation gives CASDRLQETQYF.

The genes are TRBV21-1 and TRBJ1-1; the D call of TRBD1 is as the table states it, not checked on the DNA. TRBV21-1 is tagged as a pseudogene. The CDR3 is made up of 17 amino acids. The CDR3 loop is CASSKIFITLGDTEAFF. In DNA, the CDR3 is TGTGCCAGCAGCAAAATCTTTATCACCTTAGGGGACACTGAAGCTTTCTTT.

This sequence joins TRBV4-1 and TRBJ2-3, with 10 bases lining up with TRBD1. The V segment lost 3 bases and the J segment 6 bases; nucleotides outside the gene matches: 3. The CDR3 runs to 14 residues. Germline V gene data show CDR1 as MGHRA and CDR2 as YSYEKL. The CDR3: CASSHGQGVDTQYF. CDR3 nucleotide sequence: TGCGCCAGCAGCCATGGACAGGGGGTCGATACGCAGTATTTT.